One sample yielded the 6 T cell receptor beta chains listed below, sequenced in a study of brain T cells in children with intractable seizures. TCRdb's table, derived via immunoSEQ multiplex PCR, lists solely in-frame clones and lacks some. The table records about 80,000 clones, around 91% of them present only once. The source was peripheral blood, collected at surgery. Source of these receptors: a girl under 10 years old with Rasmussen encephalitis and intractable seizures.

This clone was observed a few times. The rearrangement links TRBV5-4 to TRBJ1-6; 10 nucleotides agree with TRBD1. CDR3 length: 15 residues. CDR1 is SGHNT and CDR2 is YYREEE in the germline V gene (reference sequence). J gave up 7 bases and V 0 bases, and 1 base lay outside the gene matches. CDR3 DNA: TGTGCCAGCAGCTTGGGGGGACAGGGGAATTCACCCCTCCACTTT. Its translation is CASSLGGQGNSPLHF.

The chain employs TRBV10-2 and TRBJ1-2; 7 nucleotides line up with TRBD1. The CDR3 is made up of 13 amino acids. V shed 2 bases, J shed 4 bases, and the junction held 1 base outside the gene matches. Germline V lookup: CDR1 WSHSY, CDR2 SAAADI. The CDR3 loop is CASSETGVYGYTF. CDR3 DNA: TGCGCCAGCAGTGAGACAGGGGTCTATGGCTACACCTTC.

The chain links TRBV14 to TRBJ2-1, with 11 bases identical to TRBD2. CDR3 size: 15 residues. Trimming at V came to 1 base and at J to 8 bases, leaving 4 bases not matched to a gene. CDR1 and CDR2 (germline): SGHDN, FVKESK. As DNA, the CDR3 is TGTGCCAGCAGCCAAGGGACTAGCGGGTTCGATGAGCAGTTCTTC. Encoded protein: CASSQGTSGFDEQFF.

This chain connects TRBV11-2 to TRBJ1-5; no reliable D call. The ends were cut back, 5 bases at V and 7 bases at J, with 15 bases in the middle. Germline V lookup: CDR1 SGHAT, CDR2 FQNNGV. This CDR3 region has 14 residues. The CDR3 loop reads CASSLTYMGQPQHF. CDR3 bases: TGTGCCAGCAGCCTAACATATATGGGGCAGCCCCAGCATTTT. Together with reference TRBV11-2 and TRBJ1-5, the CDR3 gives the full variable domain: EAGVAQSPRYKIIEKRQSVAFWCNPISGHATLYWYQQILGQGPKLLIQFQNNGVVDDSQLPKDRFSAERLKGVDSTLKIQPAKLEDSAVYLCASSLTYMGQPQHFGDGTRLSIL.

This clone was picked up one time. This chain connects TRBV25-1 to TRBJ2-3, with D unclear. The CDR3 sequence is 13 residues long. From germline, CDR1 is MGHDK and CDR2 SYGVNS. The V end lost 6 bases, the J end lost 6 bases, and 13 bases lay between the germline ends. This chain's CDR3 is CASSVEIGDTQYF. CDR3 DNA: TGTGCCAGCAGCGTCGAGATAGGGGATACGCAGTATTTT.

J is TRBJ2-2 and V is TRBV13; D might be TRBD1 (5 bases). Germline-derived CDR1 and CDR2 are PRHDT and FYEKMQ (reference sequence). The V end was cut by 5 bases, the J end by 0 bases, with 10 bases between. The CDR3 is 15 residues long. This CDR3 is CASSLLRANTGELFF. The CDR3 region has the DNA TGTGCCAGCAGCCTCCTCAGGGCGAACACCGGGGAGCTGTTTTTT.